The rows below give T cell receptor beta chains drawn from one sample of a study of graft-versus-host responses after intestinal transplantation. Sequenced by immunoSEQ multiplex PCR; TCRdb stores in-frame clones only, minus some. The table includes 100,000 or so clones, about 92% detected once. These receptors are not linked to any known antigen. The starting material was unstimulated CD8+ T cells sorted from spleen or lymph node cells, obtained before intestinal transplant. These TCRs come from a human donor who received an intestinal transplant. The conserved cysteine and the conserved F or W are not part of the CDR3 here.

V | CDR3
TRBV7-6 | ASSLARAANTEAF
TRBV4-3 | ASSQFPQGRDQAYEQY
TRBV5-4 | ASSSRTAMNTEAF
TRBV4-3 | ASSPKVTSVDLNEQF
TRBV13 | ASSLGQGAYTQY
TRBV9 | ASSASGTSGHNSYEQY
TRBV6-5 | ASRSRGGLGNEQF
TRBV27 | ASSWDFYNEQF
TRBV18 | ASSPLLAGLYEQY
TRBV27 | ASSPWTKYEQY
TRBV7-2 | ASSSNREGNEQY
TRBV7-8 | ASSLLLAHGYT
TRBV13 | ASSSLRERGTYEQY
TRBV6-5 | ASSYTTAYNEQF
TRBV9 | ASSQGQLIPPLH
TRBV7-8 | ASSLEVRGASIYEQY
TRBV29-1 | SVRPTQGHGYT
TRBV7-9 | ASSLARGEQY
TRBV11-2 | ASSGTGQRGTEAF
TRBV4-3 | ASSNLNRGSYEQY
TRBV19 | ASSPGTASPLPQF
TRBV7-6 | ASSPGQGLRYEQY
TRBV18 | ASSPRGTRDTEAF
TRBV5-8 | ASSLGLAGGQDTQY
TRBV29-1 | SVEDVDSGALSGANVLT
TRBV5-1 | ASGTSGGTDTQY
TRBV27 | ASGQTGRDTEAF
TRBV29-1 | SVAGVLASTNTEAF
TRBV7-9 | ASSLVLLLEQGTNEKLF
TRBV6-4 | ASSVGTDENTEAF
TRBV4-3 | ASSQESMTGQNTGELF
TRBV4-1 | ASSQDIFGQGADTQY
TRBV4-1 | ASSQDWGQDYGYT